Listed below are T cell receptor beta chains from one sample, sequenced in a study of blood T cell repertoires in COVID-19. Data came from immunoSEQ multiplex PCR; TCRdb stores just in-frame clones and leaves some out. The repertoire includes some 46,000 clones, approximately 86% of them detected once, and 15% to 17% sits in the top ten. The sample was peripheral blood. The receptors come from a man between 60 and 75 years old with active COVID-19. Each CDR3 is given with its conserved first and last residue. The D gene is left open where the match is weak. Rows may omit the clone size; those that give it use once, few, many or a size class.

>TRBD1|15|TRBJ1-2|TRBV5-4|.
TGTGCCAGCAGCCCGGGACAGGCCCTTAATTATGGCTACACCTTC
CASSPGQALNYGYTF
>TRBD2|17|TRBJ2-3|TRBV28|.
TGTGCCAGCAGTACCATCCTCGGGACTAGCGGCACAGATACGCAGTATTTT
CASSTILGTSGTDTQYF
>TRBD2|15|TRBJ2-1|TRBV7-3|once
TGTGCCAGCAGCTTAGCTAGCGGGAGGGCCAATGAGCAGTTCTTC
CASSLASGRANEQFF
>.|15|TRBJ1-3|TRBV28|.
TGTGCCAGCAGTCCCTCGTGGGGGGTGGGAAACACCATATATTTT
CASSPSWGVGNTIYF
>TRBD1|16|TRBJ1-5|TRBV7-3|.
TGTGCCAGCAGCCAGTCCCGGGACAGGGGCAGTCAGCCCCAGCATTTT
CASSQSRDRGSQPQHF
>TRBD2|16|TRBJ2-2|TRBV3-1/TRBV3-2|.
TGTGCCAGCAGCCAGTTGGGTCTAGCGGGGGGACGGGAGCTGTTTTTT
CASSQLGLAGGRELFF
>TRBD1|17|TRBJ2-1|TRBV3-1/TRBV3-2|.
TGTGCCAGCAGCCAAGGTGGGACAGGACTCCGCTACAATGAGCAGTTCTTC
CASSQGGTGLRYNEQFF
>TRBD2|16|TRBJ2-1|TRBV6-5|.
TGTGCCAGCAGTTCCATTACTAGCGGGAGGGCAGGAGAGCAGTTCTTC
CASSSITSGRAGEQFF
>TRBD1|14|TRBJ1-2|TRBV28|.
TGTGCCAGCAACCGGGACAGGGGGTTTTATGGCTACACCTTC
CASNRDRGFYGYTF
>TRBD2|15|TRBJ2-1|TRBV3-1/TRBV3-2|.
TGTGCCAGCAGCCAAGTAGGACTAGCGGGGGAATCGCAGTTCTTC
CASSQVGLAGESQFF
>.|14|TRBJ1-4|TRBV6-1|.
TGTGCCAGCAGTGAGGTGGTCGGGGGTGAAAAACTGTTTTTT
CASSEVVGGEKLFF
>TRBD1|14|TRBJ1-2|TRBV30|.
TGTGCCTGGAGTGTACAGGGGGTAAACTATGGCTACACCTTC
CAWSVQGVNYGYTF
>.|16|TRBJ2-3|TRBV19|.
TGTGCCAGTAGTAAGACCCGGACAGCGATCACAGATACGCAGTATTTT
CASSKTRTAITDTQYF
>.|13|TRBJ2-7|TRBV11-3|few
TGTGCCAGCAGCTTAGAACAGGCCGACGAGCAGTACTTC
CASSLEQADEQYF
>.|15|TRBJ1-3|TRBV4-3|once
TGCGCCAGCAGCCAAGCTAACCCATCTGGAAACACCATATATTTT
CASSQANPSGNTIYF
>TRBD1|13|TRBJ1-4|TRBV12-3/TRBV12-4|.
TGTGCCAGCAGTTACAGGGGGCAAGGAAAACTGTTTTTT
CASSYRGQGKLFF
>.|14|TRBJ2-3|TRBV2|.
TGTGCCAGCAAAAAAAACAGGGACGGAGATACGCAGTATTTT
CASKKNRDGDTQYF
>TRBD2|17|TRBJ2-1|TRBV29-1|.
TGCAGCGTACCGCCCGCGGGGACTAGCGGGAGACGCAATGAGCAGTTCTTC
CSVPPAGTSGRRNEQFF
>.|16|TRBJ1-6|TRBV7-2|many
TGTGCCAGCAGCTTAGTAGGGGTTTCTTTTAATTCACCCCTCCACTTT
CASSLVGVSFNSPLHF
>TRBD1|14|TRBJ2-5|TRBV7-9|.
TGTGCCAGCAGCTCACGGACAGGGACGGAGACCCAGTACTTC
CASSSRTGTETQYF
>.|13|TRBJ1-1|TRBV5-5|.
TGTGCCAGCAGCTTGTCGACGGGCACTGAAGCTTTCTTT
CASSLSTGTEAFF
>TRBD2|16|TRBJ2-3|TRBV4-2|.
TGTGCCAGCAGCCAAGTAACTACTAGCGGGGCCGATACGCAGTATTTT
CASSQVTTSGADTQYF
>TRBD2|21|TRBJ2-3|TRBV5-1|.
TGCGCCAGCAGCTTGTCTTGGGTTCCTGAACTAGCGGGGGGACCTACAGATACGCAGTATTTT
CASSLSWVPELAGGPTDTQYF
>TRBD1|15|TRBJ2-2|TRBV5-1|.
TGCGCCAGCAGCTGGACAGGGGGATACACCGGGGAGCTGTTTTTT
CASSWTGGYTGELFF
>.|14|TRBJ1-3|TRBV28|.
TGTGCCAGCAGTGAAAACACCGCTGGAAACACCATATATTTT
CASSENTAGNTIYF
>.|12|TRBJ2-7|TRBV30|.
TGTGCCTGGAGCCAGGGTGGCTACGAGCAGTACTTC
CAWSQGGYEQYF
>TRBD1|15|TRBJ1-2|TRBV30|.
TGTGCCTGGAGTGCCTTAGGGACAGGGGGGTATGGCTACACCTTC
CAWSALGTGGYGYTF
>.|14|TRBJ2-1|TRBV6-9|.
TGTGCCAGCAGTTACAGGACTAACTACAATGAGCAGTTCTTC
CASSYRTNYNEQFF
>.|15|TRBJ2-3|TRBV5-6|.
TGTGCCAGCAGACAAACAGGGGGGGGCACAGATACGCAGTATTTT
CASRQTGGGTDTQYF
>.|12|TRBJ2-5|TRBV6-5|.
TGTGCCAGCAGGCTAATCCAAGAGACCCAGTACTTC
CASRLIQETQYF
>TRBD2|17|TRBJ2-3|TRBV7-2|.
TGTGCCAGCAGAAGAACTAGCGGGGGGGCCGGGACAGATACGCAGTATTTT
CASRRTSGGAGTDTQYF
>.|18|TRBJ2-6|TRBV27|.
TGTGCCAGCAGTTTAATAGGGAGGAGGCTCTCTGGGGCCAACGTCCTGACTTTC
CASSLIGRRLSGANVLTF
>TRBD1|17|TRBJ1-2|TRBV7-3|.
TGTGCCAGCAGCTCTCTTACGACAGGGGCCATATACTATGGCTACACCTTC
CASSSLTTGAIYYGYTF
>.|13|TRBJ2-2|TRBV18|.
TGTGCCAGCTCACGTGAGCACACCGGGGAGCTGTTTTTT
CASSREHTGELFF
>TRBD1|15|TRBJ2-3|TRBV6-5|.
TGTGCCAGCAGTCCCCGGACAGGGAGCACAGATACGCAGTATTTT
CASSPRTGSTDTQYF
>TRBD1|14|TRBJ1-6|TRBV6-5|few
TGTGCCAGCAGTTTCCGGGACAGGGGGCCACCCCTCCACTTT
CASSFRDRGPPLHF
>TRBD1|13|TRBJ1-1|TRBV18|.
TGTGCCAGCTCACCCGACAGGGCCACTGAAGCTTTCTTT
CASSPDRATEAFF
>TRBD2|16|TRBJ2-5|TRBV4-1|.
TGCGCCAGCAGCCAAGTGGTTAGCGGGGCCTCAGAGACCCAGTACTTC
CASSQVVSGASETQYF